The rows below give T cell receptor beta chains drawn from one sample of a study of T-cell reconstitution after alpha-beta-depleted transplantation in children. TCRdb re-derived calls from the PCR reads in MiXCR, one entry per CDR3 protein. The sample includes a few hundred thousand distinct CDR3 sequences, approximately 9.7% seen only once; the top ten take approximately 5%. Specimen: PBMCs from the stem cell graft donor, collected from the stem cell graft. These receptors were obtained from a human donor who donated a stem cell graft to a child with SCID. Both conserved end residues are part of each CDR3. D genes are given only for firm matches. Only part of the rows carry a size: once, few, many, or a class if the clone is expanded.

v_call: TRBV19; clone_size: many; j_call: TRBJ2-7; d_call: .; cdr3_nt: TGTGCCAGTAGTCCCGCGACAGGCGCCGCGATCTACGAGCAGTACTTC; cdr3_aa: CASSPATGAAIYEQYF
v_call: TRBV24-1; clone_size: many; j_call: TRBJ2-5; d_call: TRBD2; cdr3_nt: TGTGCCACCAGTGTCGGGGGGGATCGAGTAGAGACCCAGTACTTC; cdr3_aa: CATSVGGDRVETQYF
v_call: TRBV12-3/TRBV12-4; clone_size: many; j_call: TRBJ1-1; d_call: .; cdr3_nt: TGTGCCAGCAGTTTACTGAGGGCAGGGGAAACTGAAGCTTTCTTT; cdr3_aa: CASSLLRAGETEAFF
v_call: TRBV5-1; clone_size: many; j_call: TRBJ2-7; d_call: .; cdr3_nt: TGCGCCAGCAGCTTGGATGCGGTCTTGACCTACGAGCAGTACTTC; cdr3_aa: CASSLDAVLTYEQYF
v_call: TRBV5-1; clone_size: many; j_call: TRBJ1-4; d_call: .; cdr3_nt: TGCGCCAGCAGCCGGACAGTTGAAGAAAAACTGTTTTTT; cdr3_aa: CASSRTVEEKLFF
v_call: TRBV5-1; clone_size: .; j_call: TRBJ2-1; d_call: TRBD2; cdr3_nt: TGCGCCAGCAGCTCCGGATCGACTAGCGGGGCCCATGAGCAGTTCTTC; cdr3_aa: CASSSGSTSGAHEQFF
v_call: TRBV3-1; clone_size: few; j_call: TRBJ2-1; d_call: .; cdr3_nt: TGTGCCAGCAGCCAAGCTAGGGCTACTGAGCAGTTCTTC; cdr3_aa: CASSQARATEQFF
v_call: TRBV5-1; clone_size: many; j_call: TRBJ1-4; d_call: TRBD1; cdr3_nt: TGCGCCAGCAGACGGGGACAGGGGAATGAAAAACTGTTTTTT; cdr3_aa: CASRRGQGNEKLFF
v_call: TRBV12-3/TRBV12-4; clone_size: many; j_call: TRBJ2-3; d_call: TRBD1; cdr3_nt: TGTGCCAGCAGTGCCTCCCAGGGGGCACGCAGCACAGATACGCAGTATTTT; cdr3_aa: CASSASQGARSTDTQYF
v_call: TRBV11-2; clone_size: few; j_call: TRBJ2-6; d_call: TRBD1; cdr3_nt: TGTGCCAGCAGCTTAGGACAGGGCCCCCGGCGGGCCAACGTCCTGACTTTC; cdr3_aa: CASSLGQGPRRANVLTF
v_call: TRBV2; clone_size: many; j_call: TRBJ2-1; d_call: .; cdr3_nt: TGTGCCAGCAGGGGCCCGGCAGGGATCGTTACGTCCTACAATGAGCAGTTCTTC; cdr3_aa: CASRGPAGIVTSYNEQFF
v_call: TRBV12-3/TRBV12-4; clone_size: .; j_call: TRBJ2-7; d_call: .; cdr3_nt: TGTGCCAGCAGTCACCGGGGGGCTCAAATGGGCGAGCAGTACTTC; cdr3_aa: CASSHRGAQMGEQYF
v_call: TRBV5-1; clone_size: many; j_call: TRBJ2-1; d_call: TRBD2; cdr3_nt: TGCGCCAGCAGCCCCGGGCTAGCGGGGCGGAATGAGCAGTTCTTC; cdr3_aa: CASSPGLAGRNEQFF
v_call: TRBV28; clone_size: .; j_call: TRBJ1-1; d_call: .; cdr3_nt: TGTGCCAGCAGTTTAGGGCCAGACCTGCTTCAGGGGACTGAAGCTTTCTTT; cdr3_aa: CASSLGPDLLQGTEAFF
v_call: TRBV5-1; clone_size: few; j_call: TRBJ2-1; d_call: TRBD2; cdr3_nt: TGCGCCAGCAGCCCCAGCCGCGGGGGGCCAGCCTACAATGAGCAGTTCTTC; cdr3_aa: CASSPSRGGPAYNEQFF
v_call: TRBV29-1; clone_size: .; j_call: TRBJ2-7; d_call: .; cdr3_nt: TGCAGCGTTGAAGACCGGCTGGGAAGCTCCTACGAGCAGTACTTC; cdr3_aa: CSVEDRLGSSYEQYF
v_call: TRBV7-3; clone_size: many; j_call: TRBJ1-3; d_call: .; cdr3_nt: TGTGCCAGCAGCTTAACAGGGTCCCCTGGAAACACCATATATTTT; cdr3_aa: CASSLTGSPGNTIYF
v_call: TRBV20-1; clone_size: many; j_call: TRBJ1-1; d_call: .; cdr3_nt: TGCAGTGCTAATACAGGGTGGGCGAACACTGAAGCTTTCTTT; cdr3_aa: CSANTGWANTEAFF
v_call: TRBV5-1; clone_size: .; j_call: TRBJ1-1; d_call: TRBD1; cdr3_nt: TGCGCCACCAGCTTTATTTCGGGAGGGGGCACTGAAGCTTTCTTC; cdr3_aa: CATSFISGGGTEAFF
v_call: TRBV7-6; clone_size: many; j_call: TRBJ1-5; d_call: .; cdr3_nt: TGTGCCAGCAGCTTATCTTCTCAGGGCAATCAGCCCCAGCATTTT; cdr3_aa: CASSLSSQGNQPQHF
v_call: TRBV7-8; clone_size: many; j_call: TRBJ1-4; d_call: .; cdr3_nt: TGTGCCAGCAGCCAAAGGAGACATGATGAAAAACTGTTTTTT; cdr3_aa: CASSQRRHDEKLFF
v_call: TRBV18; clone_size: many; j_call: TRBJ1-1; d_call: .; cdr3_nt: TGTGCCAGCTCACCCGGGCGGGGGGCGGAGACTGAAGCTTTCTTT; cdr3_aa: CASSPGRGAETEAFF
v_call: TRBV5-1; clone_size: .; j_call: TRBJ2-1; d_call: .; cdr3_nt: TGCGCCAGCAGCCACGAATCCTACAATGAGCAGTTCTTC; cdr3_aa: CASSHESYNEQFF
v_call: TRBV5-1; clone_size: many; j_call: TRBJ1-1; d_call: TRBD1; cdr3_nt: TGCGCCAGCAGCCCGACAGGGGTGAACACTGAAGCTTTCTTT; cdr3_aa: CASSPTGVNTEAFF
v_call: TRBV19; clone_size: .; j_call: TRBJ1-1; d_call: .; cdr3_nt: TGTGCCAGTAGTCAACAGGGTTCTGCGCTTTTT; cdr3_aa: CASSQQGSALF
v_call: TRBV12-3/TRBV12-4; clone_size: many; j_call: TRBJ2-2; d_call: .; cdr3_nt: TGTGCCAGCAGTTCCTCCGGGGGCGGGGAGCTGTTTTTT; cdr3_aa: CASSSSGGGELFF
v_call: TRBV12-3/TRBV12-4; clone_size: many; j_call: TRBJ2-1; d_call: .; cdr3_nt: TGTGCCAGCAGTCAAGGGGGTAATGAGCAGTTCTTC; cdr3_aa: CASSQGGNEQFF
v_call: TRBV5-1; clone_size: many; j_call: TRBJ2-1; d_call: .; cdr3_nt: TGCGCCAGCAGCCTTCAGGGGAACGAATACAATGAGCAGTTCTTC; cdr3_aa: CASSLQGNEYNEQFF
v_call: TRBV10-1; clone_size: many; j_call: TRBJ2-1; d_call: .; cdr3_nt: TGCGCCAGCAGTGTGGGAAGGAATGAGCAGTTCTTC; cdr3_aa: CASSVGRNEQFF
v_call: TRBV5-6; clone_size: many; j_call: TRBJ2-7; d_call: TRBD2; cdr3_nt: TGTGCCAGCAGCTTGATGTCGGGGGGGCCGAGGGACGAGCAGTACTTC; cdr3_aa: CASSLMSGGPRDEQYF
v_call: TRBV4-3; clone_size: many; j_call: TRBJ2-7; d_call: .; cdr3_nt: TGCGCCAGCAGCAGAACGGTATCCTACGAGCAGTACTTC; cdr3_aa: CASSRTVSYEQYF
v_call: TRBV6-5; clone_size: .; j_call: TRBJ1-1; d_call: .; cdr3_nt: TGTGCCAGCAGTTACATTTCGAGGAACACTGAAGCTTTCTTT; cdr3_aa: CASSYISRNTEAFF
v_call: TRBV15; clone_size: many; j_call: TRBJ1-5; d_call: .; cdr3_nt: TGTGCCACCAGCAGAGAGGGGAGCAATCAGCCCCAGCATTTT; cdr3_aa: CATSREGSNQPQHF
v_call: TRBV6-5; clone_size: many; j_call: TRBJ2-1; d_call: .; cdr3_nt: TGTGCCAGCAGTTATGAGGAGCCAATCTCCTACAATGAGCAGTTCTTC; cdr3_aa: CASSYEEPISYNEQFF
v_call: TRBV20-1; clone_size: many; j_call: TRBJ2-1; d_call: .; cdr3_nt: TGCAGTGCCACGAGACTCGGGACTGACTCCTACAATGAGCAGTTCTTC; cdr3_aa: CSATRLGTDSYNEQFF
v_call: TRBV12-3/TRBV12-4; clone_size: many; j_call: TRBJ2-5; d_call: .; cdr3_nt: TGTGCCAGCCTCCGTACTGCGAGACGCCAAGAGACCCAGTACTTC; cdr3_aa: CASLRTARRQETQYF
v_call: TRBV20-1; clone_size: many; j_call: TRBJ1-1; d_call: .; cdr3_nt: TGCAGTGCTACTTGGACGGGGGACACTGAAGCTTTCTTT; cdr3_aa: CSATWTGDTEAFF
v_call: TRBV4-1; clone_size: many; j_call: TRBJ1-3; d_call: .; cdr3_nt: TGCGCCAGCAGCCAAGCAGACCCTCCCGGGGTGAAGACTGGAAACACCATATATTTT; cdr3_aa: CASSQADPPGVKTGNTIYF
v_call: TRBV4-2; clone_size: .; j_call: TRBJ1-5; d_call: .; cdr3_nt: TGTGCCAGCAGCCAACTCATACTCGACCGGCAGGGTCAGCCCCAGCATTTT; cdr3_aa: CASSQLILDRQGQPQHF
v_call: TRBV20-1; clone_size: .; j_call: TRBJ2-7; d_call: TRBD1; cdr3_nt: TGCTGTGCTAGTCGGCCAGGGGGTTCAGGGGGATCCTACGAGCAGTACTTC; cdr3_aa: CCASRPGGSGGSYEQYF
v_call: TRBV30; clone_size: .; j_call: TRBJ1-1; d_call: .; cdr3_nt: TGTGCCTGGAGTGTAGGCCAGGGCAGCACTGAAGCTTTCTTT; cdr3_aa: CAWSVGQGSTEAFF
v_call: TRBV20-1; clone_size: many; j_call: TRBJ1-1; d_call: .; cdr3_nt: TGCAGTGCTAGGCCCGGGGACACTGAAGCTTTCTTT; cdr3_aa: CSARPGDTEAFF